This passage covers 17 T cell receptor beta chains from one sample sequenced in a study of CD8 T cells in Susac syndrome. RNA totalling roughly 0.45 to 1 ug underwent reverse transcription with random hexamers. Via MiXCR, TCRdb re-called the immunoSEQ multiplex PCR reads, giving one row per CDR3 protein. The sample lists roughly 140,000 distinct CDR3 sequences, roughly 95% seen once, with roughly 0.15% in the top ten. The specimen was CD4+ T cells from PBMCs. Source of these receptors: a human donor with Susac syndrome.

The chain carries TRBV2 and TRBJ2-2, with no clear D. V lost 4 bases, J lost 4 bases, and 10 bases lay in between. This CDR3 has 14 amino acids. CDR1 is SNHLY, CDR2 FYNNEI, per germline. The CDR3 sequence: CASSGGLSTGELFF. CDR3 bases: TGTGCCAGCAGTGGGGGTCTATCCACCGGGGAGCTGTTTTTT.

The genes are TRBV12-3 or TRBV12-4 and TRBJ1-5, with a tentative D call TRBD1 (6 bases). The V end was cut by 6 bases, the J end by 0 bases, with 24 bases between. The CDR3 loop spans 19 amino acids. CDR3 residues: CASSPGTPSQGYSNQPQHF. The CDR3 nucleotides read TGTGCCAGCAGCCCCGGGACACCCTCGCAGGGGTATAGCAATCAGCCCCAGCATTTT.

The V and J genes are TRBV7-2 and TRBJ2-1, with no clear D. The germline V and J ends were trimmed by 5 bases and 0 bases, with 14 bases remaining between them. CDR1 is SGHTA and CDR2 is FQGNSA in the germline V gene. CDR3 length equals 16 residues. Here the CDR3 DNA reads TGTGCCAGCAGCCCCCTAGAGATGAGCTCCTACAATGAGCAGTTCTTC. This codes for CASSPLEMSSYNEQFF.

The chain recombines TRBV3-1 with TRBJ2-6, with 10 bases that match TRBD1. Germline V CDR1 and CDR2: LGHDT, YNNKEL (reference sequence). This CDR3 has 15 residues. Trimming took 10 bases from V and 2 from J; bases not matched to a gene: 5. The CDR3 DNA sequence: TGTGCCATTGGACAGGGGGGAGCTGGGGCCAACGTCCTGACTTTC. Amino acids: CAIGQGGAGANVLTF.

V and J are TRBV7-7 and TRBJ2-1; D might be TRBD2 (5 bases). The CDR3 is 13 residues long. The germline V gene has CDR1 SSHAT and CDR2 FNYEAQ (reference sequence). Trimming removed 1 base at V and 7 bases at J, with 8 bases between. The CDR3 sequence is CASSLDRGNEQFF. The CDR3 DNA reads TGTGCCAGCAGCTTAGACCGAGGGAATGAGCAGTTCTTC.

CDR3 coding DNA: TGCAGTGCCGGCTCGACCCATCACTACAATGAGCAGTTCTTC. Translating it yields CSAGSTHHYNEQFF. The chain couples TRBV20-1 to TRBJ2-1; D ambiguous. Germline CDR1 reads DFQATT; CDR2 reads SNEGSKA (reference sequence). The CDR3 runs to 14 residues. V was cut by 6 bases and J by 3 bases, with 15 bases left in between.

The V gene is TRBV20-1, the J gene TRBJ1-2; no reliable D call. Germline CDR1 is DFQATT and CDR2 is SNEGSKA (reference sequence). The CDR3 runs 11 residues. The CDR3 DNA follows: TGCAGCCCGGGCAGGACGGAGGGCTACACCTTC. It yields the protein CSPGRTEGYTF.

This clonotype was counted a few times. The J gene is TRBJ1-5, the V gene TRBV29-1; 7 bases line up with TRBD1. The CDR3 loop spans 13 amino acids. Germline lookup yields CDR1 SQVTM and CDR2 ANQGSEA. Trimming removed 4 bases from V and 4 bases from J; junction bases left unmatched: 4. The CDR3 sequence is CSVGQGGNQPQHF. The CDR3 bases are TGCAGCGTTGGACAGGGTGGGAATCAGCCCCAGCATTTT.

This clonotype is a singleton in its sample. The rearrangement uses TRBV7-8 and TRBJ1-2; maybe TRBD1 (5 bases). This CDR3 has 16 amino acids. Germline CDR1 is SGHVS and CDR2 is FQNEAQ. V dropped 2 bases and J dropped 4 bases, with 17 bases sitting between them. As DNA, the CDR3 is TGTGCCAGCAGCTTAAGGCGGGGTGGGGGGAGCTATGGCTACACCTTC. It is translated as CASSLRRGGGSYGYTF.

The chain combines TRBV28 with TRBJ2-5; TRBD1 matches 7 bases. The germline CDR1 and CDR2 sequences are MDHEN and SYDVKM. CDR3 length equals 13 residues. The junction had 6 bases not matched to a gene; V was cut back by 6 bases and J by 5 bases. The CDR3 region has the DNA TGTGCCAGCAGGACGACAGGGTTGGAGACCCAGTACTTC. It codes for CASRTTGLETQYF. Based on the CDR3 plus reference TRBV28 and TRBJ2-5, the full variable domain is DVKVTQSSRYLVKRTGEKVFLECVQDMDHENMFWYRQDPGLGLRLIYFSYDVKMKEKGDIPEGYSVSREKKERFSLILESASTNQTSMYLCASRTTGLETQYFGPGTRLLVL.

In its sample, this clonotype was seen once. The rearrangement uses TRBV7-2 and TRBJ2-3; D tentatively reads TRBD1 or TRBD2 (6 bases each). Germline assignment: CDR1 SGHTA and CDR2 FQGNSA. The CDR3 has 17 residues. V shed 3 bases and J shed 3 bases, with 19 bases lying between them. CDR3 region: CASSFLTRGVGTDTQYF. CDR3 coding DNA: TGTGCCAGCAGCTTCTTGACTAGGGGGGTTGGTACAGATACGCAGTATTTT.

The chain couples TRBV10-3 to TRBJ1-5; a possible D gene is TRBD1 (6 bases). The CDR3 is 14 residues long. Germline assignment: CDR1 ENHRY and CDR2 SYGVKD. The V end was cut by 0 bases, the J end by 7 bases, with 10 bases between. The CDR3 reads CAISESGGGQPQHF. In DNA, the CDR3 is TGTGCCATCAGTGAGTCGGGGGGGGGCCAGCCCCAGCATTTT.

This chain connects TRBV20-1 to TRBJ1-4, with 7 bases fitting TRBD1. CDR3 size: 11 residues. Germline V gene data show CDR1 as DFQATT and CDR2 as SNEGSKA (reference sequence). DNA of the CDR3: TGCAAGGGACAGACGGGTGAAAAACTGTTTTTT. Its protein product is CKGQTGEKLFF.

The gene calls are TRBV29-1 and TRBJ1-5; TRBD1 might be the D (6 bases). The CDR3 has 13 residues. From germline, CDR1 is SQVTM and CDR2 ANQGSEA. The V end lost 6 bases, the J end lost 3 bases, and 12 bases lay between the germline ends. The CDR3 region has the DNA TGCAGCGTCGAAACAGGGATCAATCAGCCCCAGCATTTT. This translates into CSVETGINQPQHF.

This chain joins TRBV12-3 or TRBV12-4 and TRBJ2-5; 9 nucleotides align to TRBD2. CDR3 length: 13 residues. Trimming cost V 7 bases and J 2 bases; bases outside gene matches: 2. CDR3 region: CASKRGVQETQYF. CDR3 sequence (DNA): TGTGCCAGCAAGCGGGGGGTTCAAGAGACCCAGTACTTC.

V gene TRBV5-6 combines with J gene TRBJ1-3, with D unclear. The germline V gene encodes CDR1 SGHDT and CDR2 YYEEEE. Trimming removed 2 bases from V and 8 bases from J, with 5 bases in between. The CDR3 runs to 11 residues. The CDR3 is CASSFGDTIYF. The CDR3 nucleotides are TGTGCCAGCAGCTTTGGTGACACCATATATTTT. The entire variable domain, with the rest obtained from reference TRBV5-6 and TRBJ1-3, is as follows: DAGVTQSPTHLIKTRGQQVTLRCSPKSGHDTVSWYQQALGQGPQFIFQYYEEEERQRGNFPDRFSGHQFPNYSSELNVNALLLGDSALYLCASSFGDTIYFGEGSWLTVV.

J is TRBJ2-4 and V is TRBV20-1; maybe TRBD1 (5 bases). Germline V gives CDR1 DFQATT, CDR2 SNEGSKA (reference sequence). The ends were cut back, 4 bases at V and 0 bases at J, with 10 bases in the middle. There are 14 residues in the CDR3. The chain's CDR3 is CSAIRDVAKNIQYF. CDR3 in DNA: TGCAGTGCTATCAGGGATGTAGCCAAAAACATTCAGTACTTC.